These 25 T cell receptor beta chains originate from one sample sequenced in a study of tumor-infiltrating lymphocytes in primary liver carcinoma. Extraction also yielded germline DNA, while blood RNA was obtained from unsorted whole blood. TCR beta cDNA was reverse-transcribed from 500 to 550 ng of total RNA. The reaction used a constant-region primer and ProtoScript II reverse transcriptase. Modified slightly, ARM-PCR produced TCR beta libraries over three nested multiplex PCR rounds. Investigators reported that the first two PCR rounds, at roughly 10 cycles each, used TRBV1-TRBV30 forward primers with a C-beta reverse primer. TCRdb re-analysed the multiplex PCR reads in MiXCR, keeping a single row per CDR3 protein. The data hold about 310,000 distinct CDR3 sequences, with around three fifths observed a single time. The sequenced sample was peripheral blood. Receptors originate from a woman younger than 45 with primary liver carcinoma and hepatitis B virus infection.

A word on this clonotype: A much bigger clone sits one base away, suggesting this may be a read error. The CDR3 DNA reads as TGCGCCAGCAGCCGAGGACAGATAGCTGGGGCCAACGTCCTGACTTTC. Translated: CASSRGQIAGANVLTF. The chain uses TRBV4-1 and TRBJ2-6; TRBD1 might be the D (6 bases). The CDR3 has 16 amino acids. The V end lost 4 bases, the J end lost 2 bases, and 12 bases lay between the germline ends. Germline lookup yields CDR1 MGHRA and CDR2 YSYEKL.

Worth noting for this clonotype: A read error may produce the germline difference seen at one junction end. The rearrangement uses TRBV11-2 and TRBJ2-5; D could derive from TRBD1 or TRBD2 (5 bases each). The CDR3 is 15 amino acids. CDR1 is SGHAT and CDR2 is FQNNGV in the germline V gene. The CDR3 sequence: CASNIWGMAGETQYF. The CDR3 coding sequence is TGTGCCAGCAACATTTGGGGGATGGCCGGGGAGACCCAGTACTTT.

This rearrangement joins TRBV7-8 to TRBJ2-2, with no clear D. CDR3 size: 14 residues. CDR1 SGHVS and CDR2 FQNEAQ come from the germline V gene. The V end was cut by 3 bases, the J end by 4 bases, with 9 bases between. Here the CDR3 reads CASSLSTATGELFF. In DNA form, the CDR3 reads TGTGCCAGCAGCTTGAGCACCGCCACCGGGGAGCTGTTTTTT.

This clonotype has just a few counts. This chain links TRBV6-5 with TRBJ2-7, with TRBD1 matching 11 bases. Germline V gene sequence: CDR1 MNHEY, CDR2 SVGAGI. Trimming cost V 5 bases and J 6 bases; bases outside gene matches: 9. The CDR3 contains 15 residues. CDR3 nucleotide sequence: TGTGCCAGCAGTACCCCAGGACAGGGGGCCGGCGAGCAGTACTTC. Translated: CASSTPGQGAGEQYF.

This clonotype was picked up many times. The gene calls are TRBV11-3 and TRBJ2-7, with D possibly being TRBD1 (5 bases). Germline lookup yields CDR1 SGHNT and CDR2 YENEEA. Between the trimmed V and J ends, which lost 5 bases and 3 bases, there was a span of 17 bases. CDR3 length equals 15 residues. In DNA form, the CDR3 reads TGTGCCAGCAGCCATCCGGCCAACAGGCTCTACGAGCAGTACTTC. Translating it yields CASSHPANRLYEQYF.

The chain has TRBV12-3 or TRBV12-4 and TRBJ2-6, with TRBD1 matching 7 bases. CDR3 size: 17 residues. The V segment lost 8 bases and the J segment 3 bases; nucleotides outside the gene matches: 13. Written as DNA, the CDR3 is TGTGCCAGCGGACTGACAGGGATGGCCTTTGGGGCCAACGTCCTGACTTTC. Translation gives CASGLTGMAFGANVLTF.

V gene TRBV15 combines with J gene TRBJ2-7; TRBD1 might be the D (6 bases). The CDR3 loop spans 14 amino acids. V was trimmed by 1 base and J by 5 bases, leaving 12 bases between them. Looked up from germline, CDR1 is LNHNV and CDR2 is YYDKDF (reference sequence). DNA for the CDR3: TGTGCCACCAGCAGAGGCAGACAGGCCGACGAGCAGTACTTC. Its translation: CATSRGRQADEQYF. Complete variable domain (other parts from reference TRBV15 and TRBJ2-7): DAMVIQNPRYQVTQFGKPVTLSCSQTLNHNVMYWYQQKSSQAPKLLFHYYDKDFNNEADTPDNFQSRRPNTSFCFLDIRSPGLGDTAMYLCATSRGRQADEQYFGPGTRLTVT.

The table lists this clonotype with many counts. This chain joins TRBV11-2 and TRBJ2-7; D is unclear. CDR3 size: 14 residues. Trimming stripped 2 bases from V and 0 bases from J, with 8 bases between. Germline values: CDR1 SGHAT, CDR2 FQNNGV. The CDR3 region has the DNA TGTGCCAGCAGCTTAAGGTCCTACTCCTACGAGCAGTACTTC. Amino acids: CASSLRSYSYEQYF.

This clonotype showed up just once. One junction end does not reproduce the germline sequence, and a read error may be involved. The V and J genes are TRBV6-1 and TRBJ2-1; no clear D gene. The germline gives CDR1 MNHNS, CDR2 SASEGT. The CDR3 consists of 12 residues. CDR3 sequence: CDSSPVPNEQFF. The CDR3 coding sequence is TGTGACAGCAGTCCCGTCCCCAATGAGCAGTTCTTC.

CDR3 sequence reads: CASSFRRDSTTNEKLFF. CDR3 DNA: TGTGCCAGCAGCTTTCGGCGGGACAGCACAACTAATGAAAAACTGTTTTTT. The V gene is TRBV2, the J gene TRBJ1-4; 7 bases map to TRBD1. This CDR3 region has 17 residues. Unmatched junction bases numbered 10, after V lost 6 bases and J lost 0 bases. Per germline, CDR1 SNHLY and CDR2 FYNNEI. The full variable domain, with the rest looked up from reference TRBV2 and TRBJ1-4, is EPEVTQTPSHQVTQMGQEVILRCVPISNHLYFYWYRQILGQKVEFLVSFYNNEISEKSEIFDDQFSVERPDGSNFTLKIRSTKLEDSAMYFCASSFRRDSTTNEKLFFGSGTQLSVL.

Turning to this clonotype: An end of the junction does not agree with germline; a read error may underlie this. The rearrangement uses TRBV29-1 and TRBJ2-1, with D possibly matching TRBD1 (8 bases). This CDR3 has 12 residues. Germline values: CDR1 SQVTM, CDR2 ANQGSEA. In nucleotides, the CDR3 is TGCAGCTTGACAGGGGAGGGAAAAGAGCGGTTCTTC. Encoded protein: CSLTGEGKERFF.

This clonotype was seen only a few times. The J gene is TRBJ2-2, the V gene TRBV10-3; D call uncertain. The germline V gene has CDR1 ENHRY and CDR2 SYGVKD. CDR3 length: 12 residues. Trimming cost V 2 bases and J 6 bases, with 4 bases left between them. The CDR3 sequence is CAISEPPGELFF. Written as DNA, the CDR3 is TGTGCCATCAGTGAGCCCCCCGGGGAGCTGTTTTTT.

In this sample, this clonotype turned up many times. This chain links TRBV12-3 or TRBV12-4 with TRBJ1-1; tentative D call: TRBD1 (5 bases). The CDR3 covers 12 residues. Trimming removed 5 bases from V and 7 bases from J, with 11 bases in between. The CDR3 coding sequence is TGTGCCAGCAGTATGGGGGGGTATGAAGCTTTCTTT. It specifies CASSMGGYEAFF.

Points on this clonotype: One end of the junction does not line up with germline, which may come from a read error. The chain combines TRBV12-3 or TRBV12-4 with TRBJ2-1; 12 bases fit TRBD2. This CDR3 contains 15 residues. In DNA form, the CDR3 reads TGTGCCAGCAGTCTGTCCGGGACTAGCGGGCTTGAGCGGTTCTTC. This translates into CASSLSGTSGLERFF.

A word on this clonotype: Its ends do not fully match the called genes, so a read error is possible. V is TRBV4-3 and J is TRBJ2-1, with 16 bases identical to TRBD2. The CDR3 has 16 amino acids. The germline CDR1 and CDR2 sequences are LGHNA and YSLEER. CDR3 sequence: CVSSQTGLAGGAEQFF. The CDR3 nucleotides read TGCGTCAGCAGCCAAACGGGACTAGCGGGAGGGGCTGAGCAGTTCTTC.

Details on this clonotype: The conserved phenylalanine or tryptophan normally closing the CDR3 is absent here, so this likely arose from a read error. CDR3 in amino acids: CASSSQDRPGDTEAFL. Here the CDR3 DNA reads TGTGCCAGCAGTTCCCAAGACCGCCCGGGCGACACTGAAGCTTTCCTT. The chain uses TRBV6-5 and TRBJ1-1; D is uncertain. Germline-derived CDR1 and CDR2 are MNHEY and SVGAGI. V dropped 4 bases and J dropped 3 bases, with 18 bases sitting between them. This CDR3 region has 16 residues.

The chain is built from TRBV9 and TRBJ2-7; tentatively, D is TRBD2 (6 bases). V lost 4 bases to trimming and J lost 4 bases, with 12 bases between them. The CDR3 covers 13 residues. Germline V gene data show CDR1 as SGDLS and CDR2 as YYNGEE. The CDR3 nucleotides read TGTGCCAGCAGCAATGGGACTGCATACGAGCAGTACTTC. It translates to CASSNGTAYEQYF.

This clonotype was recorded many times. CDR3 sequence (DNA): TGTGCCAGCACCCGAGGCCTAGCGGCGTACAATGAGCAGTTCTTC. This encodes CASTRGLAAYNEQFF. The V call is TRBV6-2 or TRBV6-3, the J call TRBJ2-1; 7 bases line up with TRBD2. The V gene end was trimmed by 7 bases and the J gene end by 4 bases; junction bases not matched to a gene: 10. This CDR3 comprises 15 residues. Germline-derived CDR1 and CDR2 are MNHEY and SVGEGT.

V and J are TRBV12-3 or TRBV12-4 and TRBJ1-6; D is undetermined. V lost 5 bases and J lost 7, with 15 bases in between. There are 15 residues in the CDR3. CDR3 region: CASSARIRANSPLHF. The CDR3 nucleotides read TGTGCCAGCAGTGCCCGGATACGGGCAAATTCACCCCTCCACTTT.

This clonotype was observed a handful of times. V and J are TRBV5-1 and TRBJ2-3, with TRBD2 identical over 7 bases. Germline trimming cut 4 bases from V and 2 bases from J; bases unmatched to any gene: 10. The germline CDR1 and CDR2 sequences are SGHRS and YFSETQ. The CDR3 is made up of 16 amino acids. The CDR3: CASSLGSSGNTDTQYF. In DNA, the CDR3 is TGCGCCAGCAGCCTGGGGTCTAGCGGAAACACAGATACGCAGTATTTT.

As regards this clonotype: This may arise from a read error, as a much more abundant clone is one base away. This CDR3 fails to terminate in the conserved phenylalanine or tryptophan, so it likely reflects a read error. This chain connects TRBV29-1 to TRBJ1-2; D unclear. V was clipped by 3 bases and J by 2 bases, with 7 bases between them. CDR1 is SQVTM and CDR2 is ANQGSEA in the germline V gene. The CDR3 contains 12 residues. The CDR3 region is CSVEGNNYGYTL. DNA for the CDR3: TGCAGCGTTGAGGGCAACAACTATGGCTACACCTTA.

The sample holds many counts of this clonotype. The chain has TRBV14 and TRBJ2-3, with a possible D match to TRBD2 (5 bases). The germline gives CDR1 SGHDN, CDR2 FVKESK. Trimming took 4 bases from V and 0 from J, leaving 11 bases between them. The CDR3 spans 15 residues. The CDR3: CASSPTSLSTDTQYF. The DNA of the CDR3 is TGTGCCAGCAGCCCTACTAGTCTAAGCACAGATACGCAGTATTTT.

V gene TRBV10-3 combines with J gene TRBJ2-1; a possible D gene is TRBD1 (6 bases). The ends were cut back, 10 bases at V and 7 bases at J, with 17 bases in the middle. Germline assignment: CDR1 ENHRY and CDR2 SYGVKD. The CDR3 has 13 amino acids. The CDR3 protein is CATQGISRNEQFF. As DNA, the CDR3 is TGTGCCACCCAGGGGATAAGCAGGAATGAGCAGTTCTTC.

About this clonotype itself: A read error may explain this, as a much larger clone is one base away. This CDR3 reads CASSEGGDRGRPGHTF. The CDR3 DNA reads as TGTGCCAGCAGTGAAGGGGGGGACAGGGGGCGTCCTGGCCACACCTTC. The V gene is TRBV6-1, the J gene TRBJ1-2, with TRBD1 identical over 12 bases. CDR1 is MNHNS, CDR2 SASEGT, per germline. The CDR3 covers 16 residues.

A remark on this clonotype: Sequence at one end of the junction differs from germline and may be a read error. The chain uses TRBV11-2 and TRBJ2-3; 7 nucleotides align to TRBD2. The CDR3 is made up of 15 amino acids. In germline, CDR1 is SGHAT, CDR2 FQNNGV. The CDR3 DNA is TGTGCCAGCAGCTTAGATCGGGGGGAGGCGGATACGCGGTATTTT. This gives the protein CASSLDRGEADTRYF. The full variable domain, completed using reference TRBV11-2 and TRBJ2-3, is EAGVAQSPRYKIIEKRQSVAFWCNPISGHATLYWYQQILGQGPKLLIQFQNNGVVDDSQLPKDRFSAERLKGVDSTLKIQPAKLEDSAVYLCASSLDRGEADTRYFGPGTRLTVL.